What follows is one T cell receptor beta chain and its context. Its specificity is unknown. A read error may explain this, as a much larger clone is one base away. Tregs were sorted as CD4+CD25+CD127-/low cells. In germline, CDR1 is LNHDA, CDR2 SQIVND (reference sequence). This CDR3 region has 14 residues. TCRdb used MiXCR to reprocess the 5' RACE reads, holding one entry per CDR3 protein. The table lists tens of thousands of distinct CDR3 sequences, 20% to 30% of them singletons, with about 2.3% in the top ten. Broader study findings: In terms of TCR gene usage, tumor memory CD4+ T cells clustered together with blood and lymph node memory CD4+ cells, as well as with lymph node naive CD4+ cells. Whole repertoires were not studied in the larger cohort, only one V-J beta rearrangement. Tumor Tregs overlapped most with tumor, then blood, naive CD4+ cells.

V gene TRBV19 combines with J gene TRBJ2-1; D is ambiguous. The TCR originated in a female donor with breast cancer. The source material was tumor-infiltrating Tregs sorted from the breast tumor. CDR3 coding DNA: TGTGCCAGTAGGGGTCAGAGCTCCTACAATGAGCAGATCTTC. Translation gives CASRGQSSYNEQIF.